Listed here are 13 T cell receptor beta chains from one sample, sequenced in a study of regulatory T cells in long-lasting Graves disease. To make TCR beta libraries, researchers used iRepertoire HTBI primers and Arm-PCR of CDR3 regions. One entry per CDR3 protein results from TCRdb running MiXCR on the multiplex PCR reads. The profile shows 350,000 to 450,000 distinct CDR3 sequences, roughly 21% of them singletons. Time point described: persistent/refractory GD, antithyroid drugs over 5 years with positive TRAb. Scientists built the TCR library using RNA that was extracted from PBMCs. The sequencing used peripheral blood mononuclear cells (PBMCs), collected when the disease was refractory, from a patient treated with antithyroid drugs. The receptors were gathered from a female donor with Graves disease.

CDR3 DNA sequence: TGCAGCGTTGGGGGGGCAGTCTCCTACGAGCAGTACTTC. Translating it yields CSVGGAVSYEQYF. The chain uses TRBV29-1 and TRBJ2-7, with D possibly being TRBD1 or TRBD2 (6 bases each). CDR3 size: 13 residues. CDR1 and CDR2 (germline): SQVTM, ANQGSEA. Between the trimmed V and J ends, which lost 4 bases and 0 bases, there was a span of 10 bases.

This clonotype was counted a few times. This CDR3 is CASSSDRGLNSGANVLTF. CDR3 sequence (DNA): TGTGCCAGCAGCTCTGACAGGGGGCTTAACTCTGGGGCCAACGTCCTGACTTTC. The chain couples TRBV28 to TRBJ2-6, with TRBD1 matching 10 bases. The ends lost 6 bases at V and 0 bases at J; junction bases unmatched: 8. Germline assignment: CDR1 MDHEN and CDR2 SYDVKM. CDR3 length equals 18 residues.

This clonotype was observed a few times. The rearrangement uses TRBV7-9 and TRBJ2-7, with 10 bases fitting TRBD1. With V trimmed by 4 bases and J by 3 bases, 6 bases remained unmatched. The CDR3 consists of 15 residues. CDR1 is SEHNR, CDR2 FQNEAQ, per germline (reference sequence). CDR3 sequence: CASSSPGTGVYEQYF. The CDR3 nucleotides are TGTGCCAGCAGCTCCCCCGGGACAGGGGTCTACGAGCAGTACTTC.

The CDR3 loop reads CASTPPPPLETQYF. In nucleotides, the CDR3 is TGTGCCAGCACCCCCCCCCCCCCGTTGGAGACCCAGTACTTC. The rearrangement uses TRBV12-3 or TRBV12-4 and TRBJ2-5; no definite D call. The germline V and J ends were trimmed by 7 bases and 5 bases, with 17 bases remaining between them. The CDR3 sequence is 14 residues long.

Many counts were recorded for this clonotype. The rearrangement uses TRBV7-2 and TRBJ2-5; D remains unclear. The CDR3 has 12 amino acids. Germline V lookup: CDR1 SGHTA, CDR2 FQGNSA. Deletions cut 0 bases from V and 7 bases from J, with 6 bases between. CDR3 in amino acids: CASSLALGTQYF. CDR3 bases: TGTGCCAGCAGCTTAGCCTTGGGGACCCAGTACTTC. The variable domain in full, with the rest retrieved from reference TRBV7-2 and TRBJ2-5, is GAGVSQSPSNKVTEKGKDVELRCDPISGHTALYWYRQSLGQGLEFLIYFQGNSAPDKSGLPSDRFSAERTGGSVSTLTIQRTQQEDSAVYLCASSLALGTQYFGPGTRLLVL.

As to this clonotype: This may arise from a read error, as a much more abundant clone is one base away. The chain uses TRBV10-3 and TRBJ1-1, with 7 bases identical to TRBD1. The germline gives CDR1 ENHRY, CDR2 SYGVKD. J lost 7 bases, V lost 7 bases, and 12 bases had no gene match. This CDR3 has 14 amino acids. CDR3: CAINTQGGGDEAFF. The CDR3 nucleotides read TGTGCCATCAACACCCAGGGGGGAGGGGATGAAGCTTTCTTT.

In this sample, this clonotype turned up once. The rearrangement links TRBV7-9 to TRBJ2-5; a possible D gene is TRBD2 (5 bases). From germline, CDR1 is SEHNR and CDR2 FQNEAQ (reference sequence). The CDR3 loop spans 13 amino acids. With 8 bases removed from V and 2 bases from J, the gap between germline ends came to 12 bases. The CDR3: CASVGEIQETQYF. The DNA of the CDR3 is TGTGCCAGCGTTGGGGAGATACAAGAGACCCAGTACTTC.

This clonotype has only a few counts. The CDR3 here is CASRAAEELFF. The CDR3 bases are TGTGCCAGTAGGGCAGCAGAAGAACTGTTTTTT. The chain couples TRBV19 to TRBJ1-4; D is uncertain. This CDR3 is built from 11 residues. Germline V lookup: CDR1 LNHDA, CDR2 SQIVND (reference sequence). V shed 6 bases and J shed 12 bases, with 11 bases lying between them.

This chain uses TRBV29-1 with TRBJ2-7; 8 bases fit TRBD2. The germline gives CDR1 SQVTM, CDR2 ANQGSEA. The CDR3 contains 15 residues. Trimming took 4 bases from V and 0 from J; bases not matched to a gene: 8. The CDR3 loop reads CSVGGLVGGSYEQYF. The CDR3 DNA is TGCAGCGTTGGGGGACTAGTGGGAGGCTCCTACGAGCAGTACTTC.

The chain combines TRBV28 with TRBJ2-3; 12 positions agree with TRBD2. CDR3 size: 16 residues. In germline, CDR1 is MDHEN, CDR2 SYDVKM. The V segment lost 7 bases and the J segment 4 bases; nucleotides outside the gene matches: 9. CDR3 loop: CASTLGSSGRADTQYF. The CDR3 DNA reads TGTGCCAGCACTCTGGGGTCTAGCGGGAGGGCAGATACGCAGTATTTT.

The sample holds many counts of this clonotype. The rearrangement links TRBV12-3 or TRBV12-4 to TRBJ2-5; D remains unclear. The J call is in doubt because the DNA end fits TRBJ2-1 better. The CDR3 has 14 amino acids. DNA of the CDR3: TGTGCCAGCAGTTTAGTAGCTGGAGCCAATGAGCAGTTCTTC. Translated: CASSLVAGANEQFF.

This chain links TRBV5-1 with TRBJ2-3; TRBD1 matches at 8 bases. CDR3 size: 15 residues. With 3 bases clipped from V and 5 bases from J, the junction kept 8 bases outside the gene matches. The germline V gene has CDR1 SGHRS and CDR2 YFSETQ. CDR3 coding DNA: TGCGCCAGCAGCTCGGGATGGACAGGGAGAGATACGCAGTATTTT. Translated: CASSSGWTGRDTQYF.

The rearrangement uses TRBV12-3 or TRBV12-4 and TRBJ2-5; TRBD2 matches 8 bases. The CDR3 covers 14 residues. With V trimmed by 2 bases and J by 4 bases, 3 bases remained unmatched. Here the CDR3 reads CASSLSGGPETQYF. For the CDR3, the DNA is TGTGCCAGCAGTTTATCGGGAGGGCCAGAGACCCAGTACTTC.